This T cell receptor beta chain originates from a study of OX40 agonist ivuxolimab in advanced cancers. The table came from immunoSEQ multiplex PCR; TCRdb's copy has only in-frame clones and leaves some out. The repertoire holds tens of thousands of clones, with roughly 89% as singletons. Germline loops: CDR1 SGHNT, CDR2 YENEEA. The CDR3 is 14 residues long. V dropped 1 base and J dropped 5 bases, with 8 bases sitting between them. This clone was counted between two and nine times. This chain connects TRBV11-3 to TRBJ2-2; no clear D. The sample in question was CD4+ or CD8+ T cells sorted from blood, obtained in a trial of the OX40 agonist ivuxolimab. The clonotype was recovered from an adult with an advanced solid tumor such as melanoma, head and neck, liver or kidney cancer. The CDR3 here is CASSLVGRTGELFF. CDR3 bases: TGTGCCAGCAGCTTAGTAGGGCGGACCGGGGAGCTGTTTTTT.